The 9 T cell receptor beta chains given below trace back to one sample, sequenced in a study of blood T cell dynamics during melanoma immunotherapy. The sample's time point: week 3, after first cycle of checkpoint inhibitor. The assay was immunoSEQ multiplex PCR, and TCRdb's table has in-frame clones only and misses some. The data contain under 8,500 clones, 75% to 90% of them seen just once; the ten biggest clones take up around 3.6%. Sequences were derived from blood, sampled from a patient treated with checkpoint blockade. These receptors all come from a human donor with melanoma.

The rearrangement joins TRBV4-2 to TRBJ1-1; a weak D match, TRBD1 (5 bases). This CDR3 contains 14 residues. The V gene lost 3 bases and the J gene lost 5 bases, with 13 bases spanning the gap. Looked up from germline, CDR1 is LGHNA and CDR2 is YNFKEQ. The CDR3 spells CASSHMERGTEAFF. The DNA for the CDR3 is TGTGCCAGCAGCCATATGGAGAGGGGTACTGAAGCTTTCTTT.

This rearrangement joins TRBV5-8 to TRBJ1-5; D not resolved. The germline CDR1 and CDR2 sequences are SGHTS and YDEGEE. Trimming took off 4 bases at V and 0 bases at J, with 8 bases between the two ends. The length of the CDR3 is 14 residues. The CDR3 loop reads CASSRANSNQPQHF. CDR3 nucleotides: TGTGCCAGCAGCCGAGCAAATAGCAATCAGCCCCAGCATTTT.

This chain joins TRBV21-1 and TRBJ2-7; the D call TRBD1 from the table was never checked on the DNA. TRBV21-1 constitutes a pseudogene. The CDR3 consists of 18 residues. The CDR3 sequence is CASNSDRGSRELSYEQYF. Here the CDR3 DNA reads TGTGCCAGCAACTCGGACAGGGGTTCCCGAGAGCTTTCCTACGAGCAGTACTTC.

The chain has TRBV6-5 and TRBJ2-5; D may be TRBD2 (5 bases). Near its end, the DNA agrees better with TRBJ2-7, so the J call may be wrong. CDR1 and CDR2 (germline): MNHEY, SVGAGI. The CDR3 length is 13 residues. This CDR3 is CASSEGSSYEQYF. DNA of the CDR3: TGTGCCAGCAGCGAAGGGAGCTCCTACGAGCAGTACTTC.

The J gene is TRBJ2-6, the V gene TRBV7-3; D is possibly TRBD2 (5 bases). CDR1 and CDR2 (germline): SGHTA, FQGTGA. This CDR3 region has 16 residues. Trimming removed 8 bases from V and 2 bases from J, with 16 bases in between. This CDR3 is CASSPRPRAGANVLTF. CDR3 sequence (DNA): TGTGCCAGCTCCCCCAGACCGAGGGCTGGGGCCAACGTCCTGACTTTC.

The table lists this clone with a few counts. The J gene is TRBJ1-6, the V gene TRBV14; D is unresolved. Germline V CDR1 and CDR2: SGHDN, FVKESK. The CDR3 is made up of 15 amino acids. V lost 8 bases, J lost 0 bases, and 11 bases lay in between. This chain's CDR3 is CASCRGSSYNSPLHF. DNA for the CDR3: TGTGCCAGCTGCAGAGGGAGCTCCTATAATTCACCCCTCCACTTT. Complete variable domain (other parts from reference TRBV14 and TRBJ1-6): EAGVTQFPSHSVIEKGQTVTLRCDPISGHDNLYWYRRVMGKEIKFLLHFVKESKQDESGMPNNRFLAERTGGTYSTLKVQPAELEDSGVYFCASCRGSSYNSPLHFGNGTRLTVT.

V gene TRBV27 combines with J gene TRBJ2-1, with 7 bases identical to TRBD2. Germline CDR1 MNHEY, CDR2 SMNVEV (reference sequence). The CDR3 is made up of 15 amino acids. J was trimmed by 9 bases and V by 10 bases; bases with no gene match: 18. CDR3 sequence: CATSEWGGSRSEQFF. The DNA of the CDR3 is TGTGCCACCTCTGAGTGGGGCGGGAGCAGAAGTGAGCAGTTCTTC.

The gene calls are TRBV5-6 and TRBJ1-2, with D possibly TRBD1 on 5 matching bases. The CDR3 contains 14 residues. Trimming removed 4 bases from V and 2 bases from J, with 12 bases in between. Germline CDR1 reads SGHDT; CDR2 reads YYEEEE. The CDR3 DNA is TGTGCCAGCAGCCCCGGCGGGGCCAACTATGGCTACACCTTC. As protein: CASSPGGANYGYTF.

V is TRBV2 and J is TRBJ1-2; D remains unclear. The CDR3 extends over 13 amino acids. Trimming shortened V by 4 bases and J by 4 bases, and 10 bases separated the two germline ends. The germline CDR1 and CDR2 sequences are SNHLY and FYNNEI. CDR3 amino acids: CASSVVVGYGYTF. CDR3 coding DNA: TGTGCCAGCAGTGTTGTGGTTGGCTATGGCTACACCTTC.